One sample yielded the 15 T cell receptor beta chains listed below, sequenced in a study of response to subunit inactivated influenza vaccine. In TCRdb, the RT-PCR reads were re-called with MiXCR into one record per CDR3 protein. The table records 500,000 to 600,000 distinct CDR3 sequences, 16% of them present only once. The material sequenced was CD4+ T cells sorted from PBMCs, taken roughly 24 months after vaccination. Every receptor here comes from a man in his fifties or sixties who received an inactivated influenza vaccine.

The J gene is TRBJ1-2, the V gene TRBV28; the D is unclear. This CDR3 is 14 amino acids long. Germline V CDR1 and CDR2: MDHEN, SYDVKM. The V gene lost 6 bases and the J gene lost 0 bases, with 11 bases spanning the gap. The CDR3 sequence is CASSPPGANYGYTF. The CDR3 nucleotides read TGTGCCAGCAGCCCCCCCGGGGCTAACTATGGCTACACCTTC.

This chain joins TRBV20-1 and TRBJ2-3; D possibly matches TRBD1 or TRBD2 (5 bases each). Looked up from germline, CDR1 is DFQATT and CDR2 is SNEGSKA (reference sequence). Between the trimmed V and J ends, which lost 7 bases and 3 bases, there was a span of 17 bases. This CDR3 is 14 amino acids long. The CDR3 sequence is CSGPGAPSTDTQYF. CDR3 bases: TGCAGTGGCCCCGGGGCTCCCTCTACAGATACGCAGTATTTT.

This clonotype showed up just a few times. This chain's CDR3 is CASRPGGSKGPDTQYF. In DNA, the CDR3 is TGTGCCAGCAGGCCCGGTGGCTCAAAGGGGCCAGATACGCAGTATTTT. The chain has TRBV7-2 and TRBJ2-3; weak D call: TRBD1 (5 bases). Per the germline V gene, CDR1 is SGHTA and CDR2 is FQGNSA. CDR3 size: 16 residues. Trimming took off 6 bases at V and 4 bases at J, with 20 bases between the two ends.

This clonotype has just a few counts. The chain carries TRBV6-2 or TRBV6-3 and TRBJ2-3; 9 bases fit TRBD2. The CDR3 contains 15 residues. From germline, CDR1 is MNHEY and CDR2 SVGEGT. Losses at the gene ends were 7 bases for V and 0 bases for J; bases not matched to a gene: 5. The CDR3 bases are TGTGCCAGCAATCCGGGACTAGCAAGCACAGATACGCAGTATTTT. Translation gives CASNPGLASTDTQYF.

The chain uses TRBV7-9 and TRBJ2-5; TRBD2 is a possible D gene (5 bases). The V end was cut by 3 bases, the J end by 2 bases, with 10 bases between. CDR1 and CDR2 from the germline V gene are SEHNR and FQNEAQ (reference sequence). The CDR3 runs to 14 residues. This chain's CDR3 is CASSLRVSQETQYF. In nucleotides, the CDR3 is TGTGCCAGCAGCTTGAGGGTTTCGCAAGAGACCCAGTACTTC.

The rearrangement uses TRBV28 and TRBJ1-5; perhaps TRBD1 as D (6 bases). The V end was cut by 5 bases, the J end by 4 bases, with 21 bases between. CDR3 size: 17 residues. Germline CDR1 reads MDHEN; CDR2 reads SYDVKM. CDR3 in DNA: TGTGCCAGCAGTCCCCCTCGCAGGGGAGGTGTTAATCAGCCCCAGCATTTT. Amino acid sequence: CASSPPRRGGVNQPQHF.

This sequence joins TRBV25-1 and TRBJ2-5; the match to TRBD2 covers 9 bases. Germline values: CDR1 MGHDK, CDR2 SYGVNS. This CDR3 contains 14 residues. The CDR3 loop is CAARGSGSEETQYF. CDR3 nucleotide sequence: TGTGCAGCTAGGGGTAGCGGGAGCGAAGAGACCCAGTACTTC. The variable domain in full, completed from reference TRBV25-1 and TRBJ2-5, reads EADIYQTPRYLVIGTGKKITLECSQTMGHDKMYWYQQDPGMELHLIHYSYGVNSTEKGDLSSESTVSRIRTEHFPLTLESARPSHTSQYLCAARGSGSEETQYFGPGTRLLVL.

This clonotype was counted between two and nine times. V usage is TRBV5-1 and J usage is TRBJ2-5, with 11 bases identical to TRBD1. The CDR3 totals 18 residues. Looked up from germline, CDR1 is SGHRS and CDR2 is YFSETQ. Unmatched junction bases numbered 12, after V lost 0 bases and J lost 5 bases. This CDR3 is CASSLGTGGAFVRETQYF. The DNA for the CDR3 is TGCGCCAGCAGCTTGGGGACAGGGGGCGCCTTTGTTCGTGAGACCCAGTACTTC.

V is TRBV23-1 and J is TRBJ2-5; 7 bases agree with TRBD1. TRBV23-1 is treated as an ORF (open reading frame) with a function not yet certain. The CDR3 covers 13 residues. V was clipped by 1 base and J by 4 bases; unmatched bases: 0. The CDR3: CASSQWDRETQYF. The DNA for the CDR3 is TGCGCCAGCAGTCAATGGGACAGAGAGACCCAGTACTTC.

V usage is TRBV29-1 and J usage is TRBJ2-3, with 8 bases fitting TRBD2. The V gene end was trimmed by 7 bases and the J gene end by 0 bases; junction bases not matched to a gene: 3. Per germline, CDR1 SQVTM and CDR2 ANQGSEA. This CDR3 is 13 amino acids long. The CDR3 loop reads CSATSGSTDTQYF. DNA of the CDR3: TGCAGCGCTACTAGCGGTAGCACAGATACGCAGTATTTT.

This clonotype has just a few counts. J is TRBJ2-3 and V is TRBV29-1; 8 bases match TRBD2. V lost 4 bases to trimming and J lost 6 bases; unmatched junction nucleotides: 12. This CDR3 spans 15 amino acids. CDR1 is SQVTM, CDR2 ANQGSEA, per germline. The CDR3 DNA sequence: TGCAGCGTTGGGGGGGCGGGAGGAGTGTCGGATACGCAGTATTTT. Protein: CSVGGAGGVSDTQYF.

The rearrangement links TRBV20-1 to TRBJ1-5; D possibly corresponds to TRBD1 (5 bases). V shed 2 bases and J shed 2 bases, with 10 bases lying between them. The CDR3 runs 14 residues. Germline V gene lookup returns CDR1 DFQATT and CDR2 SNEGSKA (reference sequence). Here the CDR3 reads CSARSGLGNQPQHF. CDR3 coding DNA: TGCAGTGCTAGATCAGGGTTAGGCAATCAGCCCCAGCATTTT.

The CDR3 region is CASSRTGFDTQYF. In nucleotides, the CDR3 is TGTGCCAGCAGTAGGACAGGGTTTGATACGCAGTATTTT. The chain employs TRBV7-9 and TRBJ2-3; TRBD1 matches at 8 bases. The length of the CDR3 is 13 residues. CDR1 is SEHNR, CDR2 FQNEAQ, per germline (reference sequence). V was clipped by 6 bases and J by 6 bases; unmatched bases: 5.

This clonotype has only a few counts. The rearrangement links TRBV10-3 to TRBJ1-5; 8 bases map to TRBD1. The CDR3 runs 13 residues. The V and J ends lost 10 bases and 5 bases, in that order; junction bases with no gene match: 7. Germline loops: CDR1 ENHRY, CDR2 SYGVKD. The CDR3 coding sequence is TGTGCCACCGGGACAGGCCAGGATCAGCCCCAGCATTTT. Translation gives CATGTGQDQPQHF.

A single count supports this clonotype. V usage is TRBV3-1 and J usage is TRBJ2-1; 12 nucleotides align to TRBD2. The CDR3 is 18 residues long. After removal of 2 bases from V and 8 bases from J, the junction contained 13 bases not matched to a gene. The germline V gene encodes CDR1 LGHDT and CDR2 YNNKEL (reference sequence). Written as DNA, the CDR3 is TGTGCCAGCAGCCAACAGGGAAGAGGACTAGCGGGAACCTATGAGCAGTTCTTC. Translated: CASSQQGRGLAGTYEQFF.